The rows below give T cell receptor beta chains drawn from one sample of a study of T cell responses to AZD1222 COVID-19 vaccine. Only in-frame clones appear in the TCRdb table, and some are missing; sequencing was by immunoSEQ multiplex PCR. Here the sample spans about 140,000 clones, about 93% being singletons. The sample consisted of peripheral blood, taken on day 0 of AZD1222 vaccination. These receptors were obtained from an adult in good health. Each CDR3 is given with its conserved first and last residue. Each record gives: J gene, D gene, V gene, CDR3 DNA, CDR3 protein. The D gene is left open where the match is weak.

TRBJ2-1 | NA | TRBV2 | TGTGCCAGCAGTGCAGAATCCTACAATGAGCAGTTCTTC | CASSAESYNEQFF
TRBJ1-1 | NA | TRBV9 | TGTGCCAGCAGATCGAGGGGCACTGAAGCTTTCTTT | CASRSRGTEAFF
TRBJ1-1 | NA | TRBV6-5 | TGTGCCAGCAGAAGCCTCCCGGGGAGGAACACTGAAGCTTTCTTT | CASRSLPGRNTEAFF
TRBJ2-7 | TRBD1 | TRBV27 | TGTGCCAGCAGTTTAGGGCAGGGGGCCCACGAGCAGTACTTC | CASSLGQGAHEQYF
TRBJ2-2 | NA | TRBV10-2 | TGCGCCAGCATACCGGGAACCGGGGAGCTGTTTTTT | CASIPGTGELFF
TRBJ1-2 | TRBD1 | TRBV24-1 | TGTGCCACCAGTGAAACCAGGGGGCTGGGAGGCTACACCTTC | CATSETRGLGGYTF
TRBJ2-1 | TRBD1 | TRBV28 | TGTGCCAGCTCGTACCGGACAGGACCGGGAACACCTCTTCAGTTCTTC | CASSYRTGPGTPLQFF
TRBJ1-2 | NA | TRBV5-1 | TGCGCCAGCAGCCAAGACAGTTATGGCTACACCTTC | CASSQDSYGYTF
TRBJ2-1 | NA | TRBV15 | TGTGCCACCAGCATTCTCGGTGAGCAGTTCTTC | CATSILGEQFF
TRBJ2-2 | TRBD1 | TRBV3-1/TRBV3-2 | TGTGCCAGCAGCAAAAGGACAGGGACTTCCGGGGAGCTGTTTTTT | CASSKRTGTSGELFF
TRBJ1-2 | TRBD1 | TRBV2 | TGTGCCAGCATTCGACGGACAGGGGGAAACTATGGCTACACCTTC | CASIRRTGGNYGYTF